Each of the 27 T cell receptor beta chains below was sequenced from the same sample in a study of regulatory T cells in long-lasting Graves disease. Researchers made TCR beta libraries by using iRepertoire HTBI primers and running Arm-PCR on CDR3 regions. Each CDR3 protein gets one entry after TCRdb re-called the multiplex PCR reads with MiXCR. Of approximately 560,000 distinct CDR3 sequences in the sample, roughly a sixth are singletons; the top ten hold 9.5% to 15%. The time point is: newly diagnosed GD, antithyroid drugs for less than 3 months. PBMCs provided the RNA from which the TCR library was made. Another study also made use of these data, one on T cells in Graves' hyperthyroidism and ophthalmopathy.

The specimen comprised peripheral blood mononuclear cells (PBMCs), sampled at new diagnosis, from a patient treated with antithyroid drugs. The source of these receptors is a young man with Graves disease.

This clonotype was recorded at least ten times. The chain uses TRBV12-3 or TRBV12-4 and TRBJ1-2; TRBD1 matches 10 bases. J was trimmed by 8 bases and V by 5 bases; bases with no gene match: 5. This CDR3 has 13 residues. The CDR3 sequence: CASSTRQGAGYTF. CDR3 DNA sequence: TGTGCCAGCAGTACAAGACAGGGGGCGGGCTACACCTTC.

This clonotype was found a few times. The J gene is TRBJ1-1, the V gene TRBV4-1; D is unresolved. Germline-derived CDR1 and CDR2 are MGHRA and YSYEKL. Trimming removed 0 bases at V and 6 bases at J, with 14 bases between. This CDR3 spans 15 amino acids. The CDR3 sequence: CASSQDRIGVSEAFF. DNA of the CDR3: TGCGCCAGCAGCCAAGATCGGATAGGAGTATCTGAAGCTTTCTTT.

This clonotype was picked up many times. The rearrangement joins TRBV11-2 to TRBJ1-1; 8 bases are a match to TRBD1. CDR1 is SGHAT, CDR2 FQNNGV, per germline. The CDR3 is 14 amino acids. Losses at the gene ends were 5 bases for V and 4 bases for J; bases not matched to a gene: 6. The CDR3 DNA reads as TGTGCCAGCAGCCAGGGGGCCAGTTCCACTGAAGCTTTCTTT. Amino acids: CASSQGASSTEAFF.

There are many counts of this clonotype. The V call is TRBV30, the J call TRBJ1-5; 9 bases line up with TRBD1. The CDR3 consists of 14 residues. V shed 3 bases and J 4 bases; nucleotides not matched to a gene: 4. The V gene's germline CDR1 is GTSNPN and CDR2 SVGIG (reference sequence). CDR3 DNA sequence: TGTGCCTGGAGCGAGGGACAGGGAAATCAGCCCCAGCATTTT. The encoded protein is CAWSEGQGNQPQHF. The complete variable domain, with remaining parts taken from reference TRBV30 and TRBJ1-5, reads SQTIHQWPATLVQPVGSPLSLECTVEGTSNPNLYWYRQAAGRGLQLLFYSVGIGQISSEVPQNLSASRPQDRQFILSSKKLLLSDSGFYLCAWSEGQGNQPQHFGDGTRLSIL.

This clonotype came up many times. The chain links TRBV7-2 to TRBJ2-1; a weak D match, TRBD2 (6 bases). The CDR3 is 15 amino acids. CDR1 and CDR2 from the germline V gene are SGHTA and FQGNSA. Trimming shortened V by 10 bases and J by 6 bases, and 22 bases separated the two germline ends. The CDR3 bases are TGTGCCACCCCCTTGGGGGGAGTAGGCGGCAATGAGCAGTTCTTC. It yields the protein CATPLGGVGGNEQFF.

The V call is TRBV11-3, the J call TRBJ2-3; 13 bases agree with TRBD2. Germline lookup yields CDR1 SGHNT and CDR2 YENEEA. The ends lost 5 bases at V and 7 bases at J; junction bases unmatched: 9. The CDR3 contains 16 residues. This CDR3 reads CASSELAGGPQNTQYF. CDR3 DNA: TGTGCCAGCAGCGAACTAGCGGGAGGGCCACAAAATACGCAGTATTTT.

This clonotype was found a few times. V and J are TRBV3-1 and TRBJ2-4, with D maybe TRBD2 (5 bases). Germline V CDR1 and CDR2: LGHDT, YNNKEL (reference sequence). Trimming shortened V by 6 bases and J by 3 bases, and 18 bases separated the two germline ends. The CDR3 runs 16 residues. The CDR3 DNA follows: TGTGCCAGCAGTCCCAGTCCGGGATACGGCAAAAACATTCAGTACTTC. As protein: CASSPSPGYGKNIQYF.

This clonotype occurred many times. The J gene is TRBJ2-5, the V gene TRBV11-2, with unresolved D. The length of the CDR3 is 14 residues. Germline V gene sequence: CDR1 SGHAT, CDR2 FQNNGV. V was trimmed by 2 bases and J by 9 bases, leaving 16 bases between them. The CDR3 reads CASSLYTASWAQYF. The CDR3 nucleotides are TGTGCCAGCAGCTTATACACGGCGAGTTGGGCCCAGTACTTC.

In its sample, this clonotype was seen many times. CDR3 in DNA: TGTGCCAGCGCGACCGTGGGGGGATCCTATAATTCACCCCTCCACTTT. It translates to CASATVGGSYNSPLHF. The V and J genes are TRBV27 and TRBJ1-6, with D perhaps matching TRBD1 (5 bases). V lost 8 bases and J 1 base, leaving 15 bases between the germline ends. Germline V gene lookup returns CDR1 MNHEY and CDR2 SMNVEV (reference sequence). The CDR3 sequence is 16 residues long.

This clonotype was detected many times. The chain couples TRBV28 to TRBJ1-5, with 8 bases that match TRBD1. Germline V lookup: CDR1 MDHEN, CDR2 SYDVKM. CDR3 length: 15 amino acids. V lost 6 bases to trimming and J lost 4 bases; unmatched junction nucleotides: 8. CDR3 residues: CASREGDRRNQPQHF. CDR3 in DNA: TGTGCCAGCAGGGAGGGGGACAGGAGAAATCAGCCCCAGCATTTT.

This clonotype was seen many times. J is TRBJ2-7 and V is TRBV2; TRBD1 matches 8 bases. The CDR3 is 14 residues long. With 6 bases clipped from V and 3 bases from J, the junction kept 7 bases outside the gene matches. From germline, CDR1 is SNHLY and CDR2 FYNNEI. The CDR3 coding sequence is TGTGCCAGCAGCGGACAGGGTGGAGGCTACGAGCAGTACTTC. Amino acid sequence: CASSGQGGGYEQYF.

This clonotype appeared a few times. V and J are TRBV14 and TRBJ2-3, with a possible D match to TRBD1 (6 bases). The CDR3 consists of 16 residues. Germline CDR1 SGHDN, CDR2 FVKESK. V was clipped by 1 base and J by 2 bases, with 13 bases between them. Here the CDR3 reads CASSQVTGQITDTQYF. CDR3 nucleotides: TGTGCCAGCAGCCAAGTGACGGGACAAATCACAGATACGCAGTATTTT. The full variable domain, its missing parts supplied by reference TRBV14 and TRBJ2-3, is EAGVTQFPSHSVIEKGQTVTLRCDPISGHDNLYWYRRVMGKEIKFLLHFVKESKQDESGMPNNRFLAERTGGTYSTLKVQPAELEDSGVYFCASSQVTGQITDTQYFGPGTRLTVL.

The chain combines TRBV20-1 with TRBJ2-7, with TRBD1 as a possible D gene (5 bases). Between the trimmed V and J ends, which lost 6 bases and 6 bases, there was a span of 18 bases. Germline-derived CDR1 and CDR2 are DFQATT and SNEGSKA (reference sequence). CDR3 size: 13 residues. CDR3 bases: TGCAGTGCCTTCTTAAGGGCAGGGCGCGAGCAGTACTTC. Residues: CSAFLRAGREQYF.

This chain links TRBV12-3 or TRBV12-4 with TRBJ1-2; D is possibly TRBD1 (5 bases). The CDR3 contains 14 residues. Trimming left V 5 bases short and J 4 bases short, with 14 bases between. CDR3 amino acids: CASSGTESRYGYTF. The CDR3 DNA follows: TGTGCCAGCAGTGGGACCGAGTCTCGCTATGGCTACACCTTC.

The chain carries TRBV13 and TRBJ2-6; 8 bases map to TRBD1. With 0 bases clipped from V and 5 bases from J, the junction kept 6 bases outside the gene matches. This CDR3 is 17 amino acids long. Germline V lookup: CDR1 PRHDT, CDR2 FYEKMQ (reference sequence). The CDR3 protein is CASSLGTGVARANVLTF. CDR3 DNA sequence: TGTGCCAGCAGCTTAGGGACAGGGGTGGCGAGGGCCAACGTCCTGACTTTC.

This clonotype occurred many times. The chain is built from TRBV27 and TRBJ2-3, with 13 bases that match TRBD2. The CDR3 is made up of 16 amino acids. Germline V gene data show CDR1 as MNHEY and CDR2 as SMNVEV (reference sequence). With 5 bases clipped from V and 4 bases from J, the junction kept 6 bases outside the gene matches. CDR3 sequence reads: CASSRPGLAGSDTQYF. CDR3 in DNA: TGTGCCAGCAGTCGCCCGGGACTAGCGGGATCAGATACGCAGTATTTT.

Of note for this clonotype: A much larger clonotype is one base distant, so this may be a read error. The chain uses TRBV6-2 or TRBV6-3 and TRBJ1-2; D perhaps matches TRBD1 (6 bases). V dropped 5 bases and J dropped 10 bases, with 11 bases sitting between them. This CDR3 region has 11 residues. Per the germline V gene, CDR1 is MNHEY and CDR2 is SVGEGT. CDR3 bases: TGTGCCAGCAGTGCACGGGACAACTACACCTTC. Its protein product is CASSARDNYTF.

V and J are TRBV9 and TRBJ2-7, with 9 nucleotides matching TRBD1. Trimming cost V 4 bases and J 3 bases; bases outside gene matches: 11. The CDR3 covers 16 residues. The germline V gene has CDR1 SGDLS and CDR2 YYNGEE. For the CDR3, the DNA is TGTGCCAGCAGCCCCGAGCTGGAGACAGGGGGCTACGAGCAGTACTTC. This gives the protein CASSPELETGGYEQYF.

This clonotype was seen only a few times. The J gene is TRBJ2-2, the V gene TRBV2; possible D gene TRBD1, 8 bases. V was cut by 6 bases and J by 7 bases, with 15 bases left in between. CDR1 and CDR2 from the germline V gene are SNHLY and FYNNEI. The CDR3 covers 14 residues. CDR3 DNA: TGTGCCAGCAGGGCTACAGGGGGGGGCGGGGAGCTGTTTTTT. Its translation: CASRATGGGGELFF.

This clonotype has at least ten counts. The chain couples TRBV3-1 to TRBJ2-3; no reliable D call. The better agreement between TRBJ1-1 and the DNA end casts doubt on the J call. Germline V gene sequence: CDR1 LGHDT, CDR2 YNNKEL (reference sequence). This CDR3 has 13 residues. The CDR3 DNA follows: TGTGCCAGCAGCCTGCGAGCCCAGCCCGGAGCTTTCTTT. Translation gives CASSLRAQPGAFF.

This clonotype has a count of ten or more. The V gene is TRBV12-3 or TRBV12-4, the J gene TRBJ2-2; 9 positions match TRBD1. CDR3 length: 16 amino acids. Unmatched junction bases numbered 5, after V lost 0 bases and J lost 6 bases. CDR3 amino acids: CASSLADRGLAGELFF. CDR3 DNA sequence: TGTGCCAGCAGTTTAGCGGACAGGGGCTTGGCCGGGGAGCTGTTTTTT.

The chain has TRBV18 and TRBJ2-5, with TRBD1 matching 9 bases. The CDR3 has 17 residues. Trimming took 4 bases from V and 5 from J; bases not matched to a gene: 14. Germline V CDR1 and CDR2: KGHSH, LQKENI. CDR3 in DNA: TGTGCCAGCTCACTCAGGACCCCGGGACAGGGTTGGGAGACCCAGTACTTC. This codes for CASSLRTPGQGWETQYF.

The chain uses TRBV19 and TRBJ2-7, with TRBD2 matching 10 bases. The CDR3 runs to 15 residues. V dropped 7 bases and J dropped 4; count of bases not matched to a gene: 10. Germline assignment: CDR1 LNHDA and CDR2 SQIVND (reference sequence). The CDR3 is CASKVASGSGYEQYF. CDR3 DNA sequence: TGTGCCAGTAAGGTGGCTAGCGGGAGTGGATACGAGCAGTACTTC.

V usage is TRBV11-2 and J usage is TRBJ2-1, with TRBD1 matching 10 bases. CDR3 length: 13 residues. The germline V gene has CDR1 SGHAT and CDR2 FQNNGV. V trimming: 10 bases; J trimming: 6 bases; junction bases outside the gene matches: 6. The CDR3 DNA is TGTGCCACCCGGGACAGGGGCTCCAATGAGCAGTTCTTC. This translates into CATRDRGSNEQFF.

This clonotype has a count of ten or more. The V call is TRBV30, the J call TRBJ2-1, with a weak D call TRBD1 (5 bases). Trimming took 2 bases from V and 9 from J, leaving 20 bases between them. The CDR3 is 15 residues long. CDR1 and CDR2 from the germline V gene are GTSNPN and SVGIG (reference sequence). CDR3 sequence: CAWSLMAPRVGEQFF. CDR3 sequence (DNA): TGTGCCTGGAGTTTAATGGCCCCCAGGGTGGGTGAGCAGTTCTTC.

In this sample, this clonotype turned up many times. The J gene is TRBJ2-4, the V gene TRBV30, with 7 bases lining up with TRBD1. The V gene end was trimmed by 0 bases and the J gene end by 0 bases; junction bases not matched to a gene: 2. From germline, CDR1 is GTSNPN and CDR2 SVGIG (reference sequence). The CDR3 totals 15 residues. The CDR3 DNA is TGTGCCTGGAGTGTACAGGGGATAGCCAAAAACATTCAGTACTTC. Its protein is CAWSVQGIAKNIQYF.

The sample holds many counts of this clonotype. The gene calls are TRBV27 and TRBJ2-2; D not certain. From germline, CDR1 is MNHEY and CDR2 SMNVEV (reference sequence). The CDR3 is made up of 15 amino acids. Trimming left V 2 bases short and J 6 bases short, with 13 bases between. The CDR3 spells CASSLLFDGSGELFF. In DNA form, the CDR3 reads TGTGCCAGCAGTTTACTTTTTGATGGCTCCGGGGAGCTGTTTTTT.